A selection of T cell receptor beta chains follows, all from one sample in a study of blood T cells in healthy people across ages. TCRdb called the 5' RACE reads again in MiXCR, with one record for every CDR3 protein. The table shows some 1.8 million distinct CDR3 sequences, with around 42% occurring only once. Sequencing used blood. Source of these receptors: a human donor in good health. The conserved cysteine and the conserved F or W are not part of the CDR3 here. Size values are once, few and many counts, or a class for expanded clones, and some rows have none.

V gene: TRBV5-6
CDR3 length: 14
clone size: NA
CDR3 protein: ASSHRLAGNTDTQY

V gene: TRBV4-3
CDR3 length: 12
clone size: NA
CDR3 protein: ASSEGIPNYGYT

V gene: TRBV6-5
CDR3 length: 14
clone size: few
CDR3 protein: ASSTTGLGGANVLT

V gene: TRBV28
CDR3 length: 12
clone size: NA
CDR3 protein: ASSSRDNSYEQY

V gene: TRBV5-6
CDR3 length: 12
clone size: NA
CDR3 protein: ASNPMTGSTEAF

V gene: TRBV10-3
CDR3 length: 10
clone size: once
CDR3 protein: TISDGFYEQY

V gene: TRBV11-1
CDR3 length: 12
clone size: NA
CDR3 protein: ASRDRRRASPLH

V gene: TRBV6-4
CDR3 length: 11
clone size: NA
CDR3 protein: AGSVGSKDTQY

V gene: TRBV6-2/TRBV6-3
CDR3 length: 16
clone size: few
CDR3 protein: ASSYPLRQGQFSYEQY

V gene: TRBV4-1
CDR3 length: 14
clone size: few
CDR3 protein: ASSQDRVPLGDTQY

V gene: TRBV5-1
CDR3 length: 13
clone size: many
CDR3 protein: ASSLFGGDYNEQF

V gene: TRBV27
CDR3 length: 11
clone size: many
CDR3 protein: ASSPPTPDTQY

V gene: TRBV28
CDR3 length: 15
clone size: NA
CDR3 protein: ASSSFSTSGGAETQY

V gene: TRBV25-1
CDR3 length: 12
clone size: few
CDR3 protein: ASLLGSSYNEQF

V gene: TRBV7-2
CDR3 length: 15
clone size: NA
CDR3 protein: ASSKTPGTGLKHEQY

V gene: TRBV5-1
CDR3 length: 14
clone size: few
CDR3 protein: ASSPDLGGGGQPQH

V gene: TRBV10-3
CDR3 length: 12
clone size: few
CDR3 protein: AISQPQGAEGYT

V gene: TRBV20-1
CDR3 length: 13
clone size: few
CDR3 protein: SARDIERGVGEQF

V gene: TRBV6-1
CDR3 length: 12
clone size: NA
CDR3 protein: ASRENRGSYEQY

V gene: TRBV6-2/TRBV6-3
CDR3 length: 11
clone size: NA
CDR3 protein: ASTQGWKTEAF